This T cell receptor (beta chain) derives from a study of blood T cell repertoires in COVID-19. Sequenced by immunoSEQ multiplex PCR; TCRdb stores in-frame clones only, minus some. The data contain about 220,000 clones, approximately 80% of them singletons. V was trimmed by 4 bases and J by 14 bases, leaving 15 bases between them. The V gene's germline CDR1 is SGHAT and CDR2 FQNNGV. The CDR3 sequence is 12 residues long. This sequence originates from a woman aged 60-70 years who had recovered from COVID-19. The sample taken for sequencing was peripheral blood. The gene calls are TRBV11-2 and TRBJ2-1; maybe TRBD2 (5 bases). The DNA of the CDR3 is TGTGCCAGCAGCTCAGAGGCGACTACGAAGTTCTTC. This encodes CASSSEATTKFF.